This TCR beta chain emerged from a study of T-cell memory formation after mild COVID-19. V was cut by 4 bases and J by 4 bases, with 8 bases left in between. CDR3 length equals 12 residues. CDR1 and CDR2 (germline): SGDLS, YYNGEE. TCRdb re-analysed the 5' RACE reads in MiXCR, keeping a single row per CDR3 protein. The repertoire consists of some 82,000 distinct CDR3 sequences, with 10% to 15% occurring once and the leading ten covering around 41%. This clonotype was detected a few times. The TCR was taken from a man aged 18 to 30 who had mild COVID-19 (a few samples of this study predate the infection). Cell type and time point are not known. The chain has TRBV9 and TRBJ2-5; no clear D gene. Sequencing was done on a sample of PBMCs or a T cell subset sorted from them (not recorded which). CDR3 DNA sequence: TGTGCCAGCAGCCACTTAGGAGAGACCCAGTACTTC. It yields the protein CASSHLGETQYF.